Shown below are 31 T cell receptor beta chains from a single sample sequenced in a study of shared clonotypes between healthy human individuals. This table comes from immunoSEQ multiplex PCR, and its TCRdb copy is limited to in-frame clones, with some not included. In the table there are about 2 million clones, less than 95% of which are singletons. Selected positively for CCR7 and CD45RO-negative, naive CD8 cells excluded terminally differentiated effector memory CD45RA+ cells. Sequenced material: naive CD8+ T cells sorted from blood. Every receptor here comes from a man between 18 and 29 years old in good health.

This chain connects TRBV28 to TRBJ2-7; D gene uncertain. The CDR3 has 14 amino acids. Germline V gene lookup returns CDR1 MDHEN and CDR2 SYDVKM. The V gene lost 2 bases and the J gene lost 2 bases, with 10 bases spanning the gap. As DNA, the CDR3 is TGTGCCAGCAGTTTAAATTTGGGTGCCTACGAGCAGTACTTC. Encoded protein: CASSLNLGAYEQYF.

The rearrangement joins TRBV5-6 to TRBJ1-1, with 8 bases lining up with TRBD1. The germline V gene has CDR1 SGHDT and CDR2 YYEEEE. The length of the CDR3 is 14 residues. Germline trimming cut 5 bases from V and 1 base from J; bases unmatched to any gene: 4. CDR3 amino acids: CASRLGQGNTEAFF. Written as DNA, the CDR3 is TGTGCCAGCAGACTAGGACAGGGGAACACTGAAGCTTTCTTT.

The chain joins TRBV7-9 to TRBJ2-1; D perhaps matches TRBD1 (6 bases). Per germline, CDR1 SEHNR and CDR2 FQNEAQ (reference sequence). CDR3 length: 13 amino acids. V lost 5 bases and J 6 bases, leaving 11 bases between the germline ends. The CDR3 DNA reads as TGTGCCAGCAGCGATACAGGGCCCAATGAGCAGTTCTTC. The encoded protein is CASSDTGPNEQFF.

The rearrangement uses TRBV10-3 and TRBJ1-3; TRBD1 is a possible D gene (6 bases). CDR1 and CDR2 (germline): ENHRY, SYGVKD. The CDR3 totals 18 residues. V dropped 0 bases and J dropped 0 bases, with 15 bases sitting between them. In DNA form, the CDR3 reads TGTGCCATCAGTGAGTCTACAGGGTCTGGGGGCTCTGGAAACACCATATATTTT. The encoded protein is CAISESTGSGGSGNTIYF.

This clone occurred once. The sample has other DNA sequences that encode this CDR3 too. The gene calls are TRBV19 and TRBJ2-7; TRBD1 agrees at 7 bases. There are 14 residues in the CDR3. Trimming at V came to 1 base and at J to 2 bases, leaving 2 bases not matched to a gene. Germline CDR1 reads LNHDA; CDR2 reads SQIVND (reference sequence). CDR3 DNA: TGTGCCAGTAGTATAGGTACAGGGGCCTACGAGCAGTACTTC. Its protein product is CASSIGTGAYEQYF.

This clone has just one count. This rearrangement joins TRBV9 to TRBJ2-2, with D maybe TRBD1 (6 bases). CDR3 length: 14 amino acids. CDR1 and CDR2 from the germline V gene are SGDLS and YYNGEE. V was cut by 6 bases and J by 2 bases, with 11 bases left in between. The CDR3 DNA reads as TGTGCCAGCACCGAGGACAGAAACACCGGGGAGCTGTTTTTT. Amino acid sequence: CASTEDRNTGELFF.

The sample holds one count of this clone. Additional DNA sequences in this sample encode the identical CDR3. V and J are TRBV7-9 and TRBJ2-7; D unresolved. Germline V lookup: CDR1 SEHNR, CDR2 FQNEAQ (reference sequence). The CDR3 has 13 amino acids. Trimming removed 2 bases from V and 2 bases from J, with 7 bases in between. The DNA of the CDR3 is TGTGCCAGCAGCTTACCAGAGGCCTACGAGCAGTACTTC. This codes for CASSLPEAYEQYF.

The chain is built from TRBV6-5 and TRBJ2-1; D is ambiguous. This CDR3 has 12 residues. Germline loops: CDR1 MNHEY, CDR2 SVGAGI. V was shortened by 6 bases and J by 6 bases, with 9 bases between the two germline ends. The CDR3 loop reads CASSGGANEQFF. The CDR3 bases are TGTGCCAGCAGCGGCGGAGCCAATGAGCAGTTCTTC.

The V and J genes are TRBV28 and TRBJ2-1; the match to TRBD2 covers 8 bases. Per the germline V gene, CDR1 is MDHEN and CDR2 is SYDVKM. Unmatched junction bases numbered 7, after V lost 6 bases and J lost 0 bases. CDR3 length: 16 amino acids. For the CDR3, the DNA is TGTGCCAGCAGATCACTAGCGGAGGCCTCCTACAATGAGCAGTTCTTC. Translated: CASRSLAEASYNEQFF.

The chain recombines TRBV4-3 with TRBJ1-2; TRBD1 might be the D (5 bases). Germline CDR1 is LGHNA and CDR2 is YSLEER. V was clipped by 0 bases and J by 7 bases, with 12 bases between them. The CDR3 length is 14 residues. The CDR3 coding sequence is TGCGCCAGCAGCCAAGATTCGGGGCCCCCTGGCTACACCTTC. Its protein product is CASSQDSGPPGYTF.

The rearrangement uses TRBV5-4 and TRBJ1-1; D might be TRBD1 (6 bases). Deletions cut 6 bases from V and 0 bases from J, with 15 bases between. In germline, CDR1 is SGHNT, CDR2 YYREEE (reference sequence). CDR3 length equals 15 residues. The chain's CDR3 is CASNTGYGMNTEAFF. The CDR3 DNA sequence: TGTGCCAGCAATACAGGGTACGGAATGAACACTGAAGCTTTCTTT.

The chain links TRBV28 to TRBJ1-1; D unresolved. The CDR3 covers 10 residues. Trimming took 6 bases from V and 3 from J, leaving 2 bases between them. Per the germline V gene, CDR1 is MDHEN and CDR2 is SYDVKM. The CDR3 spells CASRDTEAFF. The DNA of the CDR3 is TGTGCCAGCAGGGACACTGAAGCTTTCTTT. Drawing the rest from reference TRBV28 and TRBJ1-1, the complete variable domain is DVKVTQSSRYLVKRTGEKVFLECVQDMDHENMFWYRQDPGLGLRLIYFSYDVKMKEKGDIPEGYSVSREKKERFSLILESASTNQTSMYLCASRDTEAFFGQGTRLTVV.

Worth noting for this clone: The sample contains more than one DNA sequence encoding this CDR3. The chain has TRBV28 and TRBJ2-5, with D possibly matching TRBD1 (6 bases). The CDR3 loop spans 14 amino acids. Germline CDR1 is MDHEN and CDR2 is SYDVKM. V was trimmed by 5 bases and J by 1 base, leaving 11 bases between them. The CDR3 DNA reads TGTGCCAGCAGTCCGGACAGAGTCCAAGAGACCCAGTACTTC. Translating it yields CASSPDRVQETQYF.

This rearrangement joins TRBV27 to TRBJ2-7; no clear D gene. V was shortened by 2 bases and J by 8 bases, with 16 bases between the two germline ends. The CDR3 loop spans 14 amino acids. Per germline, CDR1 MNHEY and CDR2 SMNVEV (reference sequence). The CDR3 reads CASSLQWEGSKQYF. The CDR3 DNA reads as TGTGCCAGCAGTTTACAGTGGGAAGGATCCAAGCAGTACTTC.

As for this clone: A much larger clone differs by one base, so this may be a read error. At the DNA level, this CDR3 is encoded by other sequences in the same sample as well. V and J are TRBV10-1 and TRBJ2-7; D uncertain. The CDR3 sequence is 11 residues long. Trimming took 3 bases from V and 4 from J, leaving 4 bases between them. The germline V gene encodes CDR1 WNHNN and CDR2 SYGVQD (reference sequence). CDR3 protein: CASSEGYEQYF. DNA of the CDR3: TGCGCCAGCAGTGAAGGGTACGAGCAGTACTTC.

The genes are TRBV7-9 and TRBJ1-2, with unresolved D. CDR1 and CDR2 (germline): SEHNR, FQNEAQ (reference sequence). The CDR3 extends over 15 amino acids. Between the trimmed V and J ends, which lost 1 base and 8 bases, there was a span of 17 bases. DNA of the CDR3: TGTGCCAGCAGCTTAGGACCCATTCTTGGAGAGGGCTACACCTTC. This gives the protein CASSLGPILGEGYTF.

V and J are TRBV9 and TRBJ1-4; D remains ambiguous. V lost 3 bases to trimming and J lost 6 bases, with 12 bases between them. The CDR3 sequence is 14 residues long. CDR1 and CDR2 (germline): SGDLS, YYNGEE. CDR3 in DNA: TGTGCCAGCAGCGGGGCCAGTCTAGATGAAAAACTGTTTTTT. Translating it yields CASSGASLDEKLFF.

As regards this clone: Additional DNA sequences in this sample encode the identical CDR3. CDR3 nucleotide sequence: TGTGCCAGCAGTTCCCCCGGGGCCTACGAGCAGTACTTC. It encodes CASSSPGAYEQYF. V usage is TRBV28 and J usage is TRBJ2-7; TRBD2 is a possible D gene (5 bases). This CDR3 spans 13 amino acids. Looked up from germline, CDR1 is MDHEN and CDR2 is SYDVKM. V lost 4 bases and J lost 2, with 9 bases in between.

This clone was detected a few times. The J gene is TRBJ1-6, the V gene TRBV4-1; D is unclear. CDR3 length: 18 amino acids. Trimming took off 0 bases at V and 0 bases at J, with 12 bases between the two ends. Germline CDR1 is MGHRA and CDR2 is YSYEKL. The CDR3 here is CASSQDRRTSSYNSPLHF. In DNA, the CDR3 is TGCGCCAGCAGCCAAGATCGAAGGACTAGCTCCTATAATTCACCCCTCCACTTT.

The chain combines TRBV27 with TRBJ2-6; D ambiguous. Trimming stripped 6 bases from V and 4 bases from J, with 16 bases between. Germline CDR1 reads MNHEY; CDR2 reads SMNVEV (reference sequence). The CDR3 covers 16 residues. CDR3 DNA: TGTGCCAGCAGGGAGCAAACAGTGCTCGGGGCCAACGTCCTGACTTTC. Amino acid sequence: CASREQTVLGANVLTF.

The chain links TRBV13 to TRBJ1-3; D is ambiguous. V dropped 2 bases and J dropped 0 bases, with 14 bases sitting between them. Germline CDR1 PRHDT, CDR2 FYEKMQ (reference sequence). The CDR3 consists of 17 residues. The CDR3 loop is CASSLPDAAVSGNTIYF. DNA of the CDR3: TGTGCCAGCAGCTTACCTGACGCAGCCGTCTCTGGAAACACCATATATTTT.

The V and J genes are TRBV4-1 and TRBJ2-5; possible D gene TRBD2, 6 bases. The V end was cut by 3 bases, the J end by 5 bases, with 19 bases between. This CDR3 is 16 amino acids long. CDR1 and CDR2 (germline): MGHRA, YSYEKL. The CDR3 bases are TGCGCCAGCAGCCAGCTGGCGGGGCCCGGAGGGGAGACCCAGTACTTC. Its protein product is CASSQLAGPGGETQYF.

The CDR3 region has the DNA TGTGCCAGCAGCTTGGGACGGGGGAACTCCTACGAGCAGTACTTC. Translation: CASSLGRGNSYEQYF. The rearrangement uses TRBV5-4 and TRBJ2-7; a possible D gene is TRBD2 (6 bases). The CDR3 consists of 15 residues. The V gene lost 0 bases and the J gene lost 0 bases, with 10 bases spanning the gap. Per germline, CDR1 SGHNT and CDR2 YYREEE (reference sequence). Variable domain in full (rest from reference TRBV5-4 and TRBJ2-7): ETGVTQSPTHLIKTRGQQVTLRCSSQSGHNTVSWYQQALGQGPQFIFQYYREEENGRGNFPPRFSGLQFPNYSSELNVNALELDDSALYLCASSLGRGNSYEQYFGPGTRLTVT.

CDR3 in amino acids: CAWSTGERYEQYF. Written as DNA, the CDR3 is TGTGCCTGGAGCACAGGGGAGCGTTACGAGCAGTACTTC. This sequence joins TRBV30 and TRBJ2-7, with TRBD1 matching 7 bases. The CDR3 sequence is 13 residues long. The germline V gene encodes CDR1 GTSNPN and CDR2 SVGIG (reference sequence). Trimming took 3 bases from V and 4 from J; bases not matched to a gene: 6.

This clone was seen a single time. The chain joins TRBV2 to TRBJ2-3; no reliable D call. The germline V and J ends were trimmed by 1 base and 4 bases, with 6 bases remaining between them. The CDR3 runs 13 residues. Germline V gene data show CDR1 as SNHLY and CDR2 as FYNNEI. The CDR3 DNA sequence: TGTGCCAGCAGTGAAGGGTTCCCAGATACGCAGTATTTT. Residues: CASSEGFPDTQYF.

This clone was counted once. This sequence joins TRBV19 and TRBJ1-1; unclear D gene. This CDR3 is built from 13 residues. Between the trimmed V and J ends, which lost 1 base and 3 bases, there was a span of 6 bases. Germline-derived CDR1 and CDR2 are LNHDA and SQIVND (reference sequence). The CDR3 DNA reads TGTGCCAGTAGTATAGGGTTACACACTGAAGCTTTCTTT. As protein: CASSIGLHTEAFF.

About this clone itself: This may be a read error, as it is one base from a much larger clone. Other DNA sequences of this sample code for an identical CDR3. This chain connects TRBV19 to TRBJ2-7; 9 bases agree with TRBD1. The CDR3 is 14 residues long. Germline-derived CDR1 and CDR2 are LNHDA and SQIVND (reference sequence). The V gene end was trimmed by 3 bases and the J gene end by 2 bases; junction bases not matched to a gene: 2. The CDR3 region is CASSIGQGTYEQYF. DNA for the CDR3: TGTGCCAGTAGTATCGGACAGGGGACCTACGAGCAGTACTTC. Looking up the rest from reference TRBV19 and TRBJ2-7 gives the full variable domain: DGGITQSPKYLFRKEGQNVTLSCEQNLNHDAMYWYRQDPGQGLRLIYYSQIVNDFQKGDIAEGYSVSREKKESFPLTVTSAQKNPTAFYLCASSIGQGTYEQYFGPGTRLTVT.

The chain employs TRBV2 and TRBJ2-7; D ambiguous. From germline, CDR1 is SNHLY and CDR2 FYNNEI. Trimming took off 2 bases at V and 0 bases at J, with 8 bases between the two ends. The CDR3 totals 14 residues. For the CDR3, the DNA is TGTGCCAGCAGTGAATGGCGGAGCTCCTACGAGCAGTACTTC. Its translation is CASSEWRSSYEQYF.

The chain employs TRBV7-9 and TRBJ2-7; D is unclear. The CDR3 spans 14 residues. In germline, CDR1 is SEHNR, CDR2 FQNEAQ (reference sequence). Trimming took 2 bases from V and 2 from J, leaving 10 bases between them. The CDR3 DNA reads TGTGCCAGCAGCTTAATGGGCTCCGCCTACGAGCAGTACTTC. Translating gives CASSLMGSAYEQYF.

The CDR3 here is CASSLTVDYEQYF. Written as DNA, the CDR3 is TGTGCCAGCAGCCTTACAGTAGACTACGAGCAGTACTTC. The chain has TRBV7-2 and TRBJ2-7; D is undetermined. Trimming removed 5 bases from V and 3 bases from J, with 11 bases in between. The germline CDR1 and CDR2 sequences are SGHTA and FQGNSA. CDR3 length: 13 amino acids.

The J gene is TRBJ1-2, the V gene TRBV5-6, with D hard to call. There are 15 residues in the CDR3. V was cut by 3 bases and J by 0 bases, with 12 bases left in between. Germline V CDR1 and CDR2: SGHDT, YYEEEE. CDR3 nucleotide sequence: TGTGCCAGCAGCTCGGTTTTGGAGACTAACTATGGCTACACCTTC. It yields the protein CASSSVLETNYGYTF.